The entry below describes one T cell receptor (beta chain). Authors' processing steps: Cell counts per sample came from amplifying reference gene primers. Data came from immunoSEQ multiplex PCR; TCRdb stores just in-frame clones and leaves some out. The DNA was the basis for D and trimming; V, J and clone size are from that table. The sample lists approximately 200,000 clones, around 84% occurring once. Germline-derived CDR1 and CDR2 are LGHNA and YNFKEQ. The V gene lost 0 bases and the J gene lost 6 bases, with 15 bases spanning the gap. This CDR3 is 15 amino acids long. The sample comes from a study of blood T cell repertoires in COVID-19. Study as a whole: COVID-19 samples collected from the United States, Italy and Spain covered acute and convalescent phases. T cells, B-cell-depleted T cells, or PBMCs supplied cDNA or gDNA.

The clonotype was recovered from a woman aged 55-69 years who had recovered from COVID-19. The chain uses TRBV4-2 and TRBJ2-7, with D perhaps TRBD2 (8 bases). Sequencing was performed on peripheral blood. The CDR3 region is CASSQDGTRQGEQYF. Here the CDR3 DNA reads TGTGCCAGCAGCCAAGATGGGACTAGACAGGGCGAGCAGTACTTC.